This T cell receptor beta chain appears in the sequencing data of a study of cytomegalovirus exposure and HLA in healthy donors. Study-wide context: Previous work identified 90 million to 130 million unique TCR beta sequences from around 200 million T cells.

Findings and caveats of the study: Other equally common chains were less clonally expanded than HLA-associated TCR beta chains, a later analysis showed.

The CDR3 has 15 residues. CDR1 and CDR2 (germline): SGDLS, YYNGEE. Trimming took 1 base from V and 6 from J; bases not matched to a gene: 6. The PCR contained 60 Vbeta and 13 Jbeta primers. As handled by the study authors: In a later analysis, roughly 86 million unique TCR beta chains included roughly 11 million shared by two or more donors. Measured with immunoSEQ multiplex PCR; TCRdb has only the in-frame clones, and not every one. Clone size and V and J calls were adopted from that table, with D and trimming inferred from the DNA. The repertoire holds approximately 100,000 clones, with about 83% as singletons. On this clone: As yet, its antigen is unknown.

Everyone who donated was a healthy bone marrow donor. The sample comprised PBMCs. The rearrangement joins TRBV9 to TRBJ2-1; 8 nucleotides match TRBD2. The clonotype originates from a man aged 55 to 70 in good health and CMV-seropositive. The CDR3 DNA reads TGTGCCAGCAGCGTATTTACGGGGGGGTCCAATGAGCAGTTCTTC. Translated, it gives CASSVFTGGSNEQFF.